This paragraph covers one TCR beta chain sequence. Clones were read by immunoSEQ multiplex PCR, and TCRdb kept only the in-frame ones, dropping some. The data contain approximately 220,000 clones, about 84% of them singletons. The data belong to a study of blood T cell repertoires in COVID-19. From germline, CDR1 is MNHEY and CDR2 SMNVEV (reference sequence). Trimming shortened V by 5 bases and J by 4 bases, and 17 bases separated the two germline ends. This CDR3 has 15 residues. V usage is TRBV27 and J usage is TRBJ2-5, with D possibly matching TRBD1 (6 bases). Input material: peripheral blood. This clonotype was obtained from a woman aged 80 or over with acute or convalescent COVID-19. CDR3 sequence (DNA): TGTGCCAGCAGTGGTCCGGGGACACATGCAGAGACCCAGTACTTC. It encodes CASSGPGTHAETQYF.